Detailed here is one T cell receptor (beta chain). Its matching antigen is unknown. This specimen comes from a study of cytomegalovirus exposure and HLA in healthy donors. Trimming removed 5 bases from V and 5 bases from J; junction bases left unmatched: 7. This CDR3 is 15 amino acids long. In germline, CDR1 is SGHTA, CDR2 FQGNSA. The PCR employed 60 Vbeta primers together with 13 Jbeta primers. The table came from immunoSEQ multiplex PCR; TCRdb's copy has only in-frame clones and leaves some out. The sample table sets out about 140,000 clones. Study-wide findings and caveats: Donors were assumed by presence/absence analyses to have roughly uniform sequencing depth. It was likely that a cluster of highly shared sequence variants was a sequencing artifact.

V and J are TRBV7-2 and TRBJ1-4, with TRBD1 matching 8 bases. The sequence derives from a middle-aged man in good health and CMV-seronegative. Sequenced: PBMCs. This chain's CDR3 is CASSIKSGGNEKLFF. CDR3 in DNA: TGTGCCAGCAGCATAAAATCAGGGGGCAATGAAAAACTGTTTTTT.